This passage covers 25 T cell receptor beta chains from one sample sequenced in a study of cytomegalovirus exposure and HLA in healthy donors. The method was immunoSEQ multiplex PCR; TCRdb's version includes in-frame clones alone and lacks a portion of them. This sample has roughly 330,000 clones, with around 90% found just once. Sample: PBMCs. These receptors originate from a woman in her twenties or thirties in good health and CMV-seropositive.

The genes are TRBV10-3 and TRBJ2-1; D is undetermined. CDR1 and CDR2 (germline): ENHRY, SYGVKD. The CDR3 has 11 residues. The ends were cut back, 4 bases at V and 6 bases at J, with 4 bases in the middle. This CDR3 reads CAISALNEQFF. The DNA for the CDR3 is TGTGCCATCAGTGCCCTCAATGAGCAGTTCTTC.

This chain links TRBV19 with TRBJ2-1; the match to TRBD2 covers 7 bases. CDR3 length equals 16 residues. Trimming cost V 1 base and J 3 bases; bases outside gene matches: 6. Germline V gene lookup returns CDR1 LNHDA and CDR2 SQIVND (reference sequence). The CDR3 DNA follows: TGTGCCAGTAGTATAGGGGCGGGAGTAAACTACAATGAGCAGTTCTTC. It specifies CASSIGAGVNYNEQFF. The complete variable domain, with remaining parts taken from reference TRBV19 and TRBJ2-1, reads DGGITQSPKYLFRKEGQNVTLSCEQNLNHDAMYWYRQDPGQGLRLIYYSQIVNDFQKGDIAEGYSVSREKKESFPLTVTSAQKNPTAFYLCASSIGAGVNYNEQFFGPGTRLTVL.

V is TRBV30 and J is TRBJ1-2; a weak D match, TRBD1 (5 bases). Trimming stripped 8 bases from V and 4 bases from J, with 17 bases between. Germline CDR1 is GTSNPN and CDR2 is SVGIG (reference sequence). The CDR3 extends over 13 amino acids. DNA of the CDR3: TGTGCCGGACAAAGCCTCCTCCCCTATGGCTACACCTTC. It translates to CAGQSLLPYGYTF.

CDR3 loop: CASSFPRQGIYEQYF. The DNA for the CDR3 is TGTGCCAGCAGCTTCCCACGACAGGGGATCTACGAGCAGTACTTC. This chain uses TRBV7-9 with TRBJ2-7; 8 bases fit TRBD1. The CDR3 is 15 amino acids. In germline, CDR1 is SEHNR, CDR2 FQNEAQ (reference sequence). Trimming cost V 3 bases and J 3 bases; bases outside gene matches: 7.

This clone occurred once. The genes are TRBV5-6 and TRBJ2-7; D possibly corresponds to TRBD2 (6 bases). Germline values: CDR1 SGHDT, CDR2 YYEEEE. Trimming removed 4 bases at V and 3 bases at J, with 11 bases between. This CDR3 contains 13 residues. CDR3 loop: CASSVTGSYEQYF. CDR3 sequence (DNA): TGTGCCAGCAGCGTAACCGGGAGCTACGAGCAGTACTTC. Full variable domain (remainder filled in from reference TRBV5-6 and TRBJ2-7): DAGVTQSPTHLIKTRGQQVTLRCSPKSGHDTVSWYQQALGQGPQFIFQYYEEEERQRGNFPDRFSGHQFPNYSSELNVNALLLGDSALYLCASSVTGSYEQYFGPGTRLTVT.

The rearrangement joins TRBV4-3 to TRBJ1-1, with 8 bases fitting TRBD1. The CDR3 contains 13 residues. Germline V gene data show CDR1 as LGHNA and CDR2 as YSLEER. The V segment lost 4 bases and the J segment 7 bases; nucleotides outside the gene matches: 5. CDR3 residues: CASSPTGANEAFF. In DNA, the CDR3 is TGCGCCAGCAGCCCGACAGGGGCCAATGAAGCTTTCTTT.

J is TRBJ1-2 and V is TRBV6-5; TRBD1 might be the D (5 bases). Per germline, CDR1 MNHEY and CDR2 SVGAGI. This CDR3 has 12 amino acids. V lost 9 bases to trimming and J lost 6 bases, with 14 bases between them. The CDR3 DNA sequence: TGTGCCAGTTCATCGGGGGTGGATGGCTACACCTTC. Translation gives CASSSGVDGYTF.

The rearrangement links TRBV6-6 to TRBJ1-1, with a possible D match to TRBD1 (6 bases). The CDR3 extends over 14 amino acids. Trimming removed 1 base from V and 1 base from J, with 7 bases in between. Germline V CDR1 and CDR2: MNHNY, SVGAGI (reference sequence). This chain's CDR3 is CASSYLGQNTEAFF. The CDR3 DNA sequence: TGTGCCAGCAGTTACTTGGGACAGAACACTGAAGCTTTCTTT.

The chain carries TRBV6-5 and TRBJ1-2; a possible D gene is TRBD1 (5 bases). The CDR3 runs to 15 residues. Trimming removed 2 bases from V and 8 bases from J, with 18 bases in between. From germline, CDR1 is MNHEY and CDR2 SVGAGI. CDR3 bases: TGTGCCAGCAGTTACCAGACAATGGGGACGGGAGGCTACACCTTC. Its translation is CASSYQTMGTGGYTF.

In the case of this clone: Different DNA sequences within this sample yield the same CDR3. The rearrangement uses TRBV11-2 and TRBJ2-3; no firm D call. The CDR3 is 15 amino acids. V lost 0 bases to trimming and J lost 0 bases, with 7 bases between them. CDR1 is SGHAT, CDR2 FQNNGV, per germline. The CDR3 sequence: CASSLDGDSTDTQYF. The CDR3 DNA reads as TGTGCCAGCAGCTTAGATGGCGATAGCACAGATACGCAGTATTTT.

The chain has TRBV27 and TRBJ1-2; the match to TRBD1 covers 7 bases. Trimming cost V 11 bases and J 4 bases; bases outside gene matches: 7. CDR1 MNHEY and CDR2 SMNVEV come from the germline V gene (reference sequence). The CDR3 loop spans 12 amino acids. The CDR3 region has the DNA TGTGCCGGACCGACAGGGATCTATGGCTACACCTTC. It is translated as CAGPTGIYGYTF.

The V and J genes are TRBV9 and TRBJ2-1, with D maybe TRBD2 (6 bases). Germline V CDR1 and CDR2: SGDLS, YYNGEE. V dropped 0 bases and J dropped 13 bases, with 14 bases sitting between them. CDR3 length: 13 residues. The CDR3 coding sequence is TGTGCCAGCAGCGTAGCTCTTACGGGGACTCAGTTCTTC. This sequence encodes CASSVALTGTQFF.

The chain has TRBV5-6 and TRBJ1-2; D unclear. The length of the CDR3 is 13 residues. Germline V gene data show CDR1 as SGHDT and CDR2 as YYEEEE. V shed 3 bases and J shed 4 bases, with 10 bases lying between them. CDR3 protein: CASSSQRGYGYTF. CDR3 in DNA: TGTGCCAGCAGCTCCCAGAGAGGCTATGGCTACACCTTC.

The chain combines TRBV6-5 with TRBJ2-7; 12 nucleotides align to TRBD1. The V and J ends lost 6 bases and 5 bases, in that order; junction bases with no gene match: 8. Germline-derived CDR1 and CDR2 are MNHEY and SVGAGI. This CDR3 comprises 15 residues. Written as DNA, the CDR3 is TGTGCCAGCAGCCACCGGGACAGGGGGCCTAACGAGCAGTACTTC. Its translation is CASSHRDRGPNEQYF.

DNA of the CDR3: TGTGCCAGCAGTTACCTATTAGACAGGGGGGTTTATGGCTACACCTTC. As protein: CASSYLLDRGVYGYTF. The rearrangement links TRBV6-5 to TRBJ1-2; 9 bases map to TRBD1. Trimming removed 2 bases from V and 5 bases from J; junction bases left unmatched: 9. The CDR3 is made up of 16 amino acids. In germline, CDR1 is MNHEY, CDR2 SVGAGI.

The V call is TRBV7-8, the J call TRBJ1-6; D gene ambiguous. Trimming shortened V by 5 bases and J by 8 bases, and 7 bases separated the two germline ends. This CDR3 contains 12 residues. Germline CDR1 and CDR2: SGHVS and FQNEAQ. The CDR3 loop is CASSLNDSPLHF. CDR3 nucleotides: TGTGCCAGCAGCCTTAACGATTCACCCCTCCACTTT.

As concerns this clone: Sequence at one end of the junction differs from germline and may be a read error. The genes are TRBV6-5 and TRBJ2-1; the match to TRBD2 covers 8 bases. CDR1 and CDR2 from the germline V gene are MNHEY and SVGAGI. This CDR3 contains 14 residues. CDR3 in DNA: TGTGCCAGCAGTTATCGGCTAGCGGGCCCGGCGGCGGTCTTC. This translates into CASSYRLAGPAAVF.

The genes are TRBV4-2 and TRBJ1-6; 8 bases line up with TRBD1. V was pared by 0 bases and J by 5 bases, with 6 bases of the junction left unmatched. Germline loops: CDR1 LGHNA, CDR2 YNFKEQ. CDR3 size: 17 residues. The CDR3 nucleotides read TGTGCCAGCAGCCAAGACCCCCAGGGGGCTAATAATTCACCCCTCCACTTT. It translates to CASSQDPQGANNSPLHF.

The CDR3 DNA reads TGTGCCAGCAGCTTAGGTGAACACACAACCGGGGAGCTGTTTTTT. Translated, it gives CASSLGEHTTGELFF. J is TRBJ2-2 and V is TRBV13; D uncertain. Germline V gene lookup returns CDR1 PRHDT and CDR2 FYEKMQ (reference sequence). V lost 0 bases, J lost 5 bases, and 10 bases lay in between. CDR3 length equals 15 residues. The entire variable domain, with the rest obtained from reference TRBV13 and TRBJ2-2, is as follows: AAGVIQSPRHLIKEKRETATLKCYPIPRHDTVYWYQQGPGQDPQFLISFYEKMQSDKGSIPDRFSAQQFSDYHSELNMSSLELGDSALYFCASSLGEHTTGELFFGEGSRLTVL.

DNA of the CDR3: TGCAGCGTTGAATTTCCGGGATCCCCCACCTACGAGCAGTACTTC. This sequence encodes CSVEFPGSPTYEQYF. The gene calls are TRBV29-1 and TRBJ2-7, with TRBD2 as a possible D gene (5 bases). Looked up from germline, CDR1 is SQVTM and CDR2 is ANQGSEA. The CDR3 totals 15 residues. V was clipped by 2 bases and J by 2 bases, with 16 bases between them.

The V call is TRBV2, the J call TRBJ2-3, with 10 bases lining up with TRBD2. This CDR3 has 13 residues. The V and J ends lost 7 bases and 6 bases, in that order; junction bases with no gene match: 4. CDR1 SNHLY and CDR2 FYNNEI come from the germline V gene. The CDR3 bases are TGTGCCAGCAAGGCTAGCGGGAGCGATACGCAGTATTTT. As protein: CASKASGSDTQYF. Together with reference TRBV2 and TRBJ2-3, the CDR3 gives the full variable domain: EPEVTQTPSHQVTQMGQEVILRCVPISNHLYFYWYRQILGQKVEFLVSFYNNEISEKSEIFDDQFSVERPDGSNFTLKIRSTKLEDSAMYFCASKASGSDTQYFGPGTRLTVL.

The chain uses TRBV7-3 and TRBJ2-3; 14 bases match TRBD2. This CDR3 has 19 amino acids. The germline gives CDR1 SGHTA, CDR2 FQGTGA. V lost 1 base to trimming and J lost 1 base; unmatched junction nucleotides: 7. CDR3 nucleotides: TGTGCCAGCAGCTTAAAGGGGACTAGCGGGAGTGTAGGCACAGATACGCAGTATTTT. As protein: CASSLKGTSGSVGTDTQYF.

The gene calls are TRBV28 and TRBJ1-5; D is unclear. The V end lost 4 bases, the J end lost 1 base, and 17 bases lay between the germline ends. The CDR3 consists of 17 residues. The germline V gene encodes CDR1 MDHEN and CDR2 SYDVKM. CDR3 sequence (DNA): TGTGCCAGCAGTTGGTTTACACGGGGAAGAAGCAATCAGCCCCAGCATTTT. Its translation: CASSWFTRGRSNQPQHF.

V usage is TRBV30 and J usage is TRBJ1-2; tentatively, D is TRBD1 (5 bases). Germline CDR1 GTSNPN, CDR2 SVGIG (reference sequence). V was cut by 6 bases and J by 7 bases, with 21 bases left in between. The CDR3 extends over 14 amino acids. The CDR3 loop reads CACRPQGAGLGYTF. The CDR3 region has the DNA TGTGCCTGTCGACCGCAGGGAGCCGGGCTTGGCTACACCTTC.

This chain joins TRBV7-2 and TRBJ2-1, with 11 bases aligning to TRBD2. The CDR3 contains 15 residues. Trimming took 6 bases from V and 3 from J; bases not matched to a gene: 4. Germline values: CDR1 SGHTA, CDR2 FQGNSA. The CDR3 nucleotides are TGTGCCAGCAGGGGGACTAGCGGATACTACAATGAGCAGTTCTTC. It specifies CASRGTSGYYNEQFF.